This TCR beta chain was retrieved from a study of shared clonotypes between healthy human individuals. In the study overall: The donor group consisted of a couple of women and three men, aged 18 to 49.

The V gene end was trimmed by 4 bases and the J gene end by 0 bases; junction bases not matched to a gene: 4. This CDR3 has 15 residues. Germline V gives CDR1 MNHNS, CDR2 SASEGT. Measured with immunoSEQ multiplex PCR; TCRdb has only the in-frame clones, and not every one. The sample yields a few million clones, around nine tenths seen once. Subsets obtained from CD4+ cells comprised CD45RA+ naive and CD45RA-negative memory cells. The rearrangement links TRBV6-1 to TRBJ2-3, with 7 bases matching TRBD2. The receptor's source is a man aged 18 to 29 in good health. Sequences were obtained from naive CD4+ T cells sorted from blood. The subset was: CD45RA+ positively selected. CDR3 nucleotides: TGTGCCAGCAGTGGGGGGGGGTCGAGCACAGATACGCAGTATTTT. Translation: CASSGGGSSTDTQYF.